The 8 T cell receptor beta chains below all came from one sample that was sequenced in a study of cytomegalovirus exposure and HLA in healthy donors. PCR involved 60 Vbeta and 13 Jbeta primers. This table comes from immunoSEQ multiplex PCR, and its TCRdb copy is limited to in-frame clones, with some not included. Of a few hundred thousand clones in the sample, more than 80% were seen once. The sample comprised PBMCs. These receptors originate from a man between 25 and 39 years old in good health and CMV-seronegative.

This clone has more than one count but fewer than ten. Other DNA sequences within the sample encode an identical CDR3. CDR3 residues: CASSLDGQGSYEQYF. For the CDR3, the DNA is TGCGCCAGCAGCTTGGACGGACAGGGCTCCTACGAGCAGTACTTC. The chain links TRBV5-1 to TRBJ2-7, with 8 bases lining up with TRBD1. CDR1 SGHRS and CDR2 YFSETQ come from the germline V gene. The CDR3 runs 15 residues. Trimming removed 0 bases from V and 0 bases from J; junction bases left unmatched: 2. The full variable domain, in which reference TRBV5-1 and TRBJ2-7 provide the parts outside the CDR3, is KAGVTQTPRYLIKTRGQQVTLSCSPISGHRSVSWYQQTPGQGLQFLFEYFSETQRNKGNFPGRFSGRQFSNSRSEMNVSTLELGDSALYLCASSLDGQGSYEQYFGPGTRLTVT.

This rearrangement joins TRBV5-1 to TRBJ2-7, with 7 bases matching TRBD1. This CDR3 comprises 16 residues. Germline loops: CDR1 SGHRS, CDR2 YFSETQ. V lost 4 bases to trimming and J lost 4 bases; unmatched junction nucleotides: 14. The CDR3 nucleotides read TGCGCCAGCAGCCCGAGTCCGGACAGGAGCGTGTACGAGCAGTACTTC. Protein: CASSPSPDRSVYEQYF.

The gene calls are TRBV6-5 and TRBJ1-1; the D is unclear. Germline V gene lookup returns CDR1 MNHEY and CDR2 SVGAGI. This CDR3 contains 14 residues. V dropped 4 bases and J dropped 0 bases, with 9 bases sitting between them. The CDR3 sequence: CASSFRQLNTEAFF. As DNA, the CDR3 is TGTGCCAGCAGTTTCAGACAATTGAACACTGAAGCTTTCTTT.

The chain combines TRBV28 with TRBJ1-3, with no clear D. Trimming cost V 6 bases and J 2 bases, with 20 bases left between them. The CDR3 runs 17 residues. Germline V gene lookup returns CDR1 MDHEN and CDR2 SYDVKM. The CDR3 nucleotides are TGTGCCAGCAGCCCCGGCCGCGGTCCGGGGACTGGAAACACCATATATTTT. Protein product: CASSPGRGPGTGNTIYF.

CDR3: CASSFRPDRASAEQFF. CDR3 nucleotides: TGTGCCAGCAGCTTCCGCCCCGACAGGGCCTCGGCTGAGCAGTTCTTC. The rearrangement uses TRBV7-9 and TRBJ2-1; TRBD1 aligns across 7 bases. The V and J ends lost 3 bases and 9 bases, in that order; junction bases with no gene match: 14. The CDR3 extends over 16 amino acids. CDR1 and CDR2 from the germline V gene are SEHNR and FQNEAQ (reference sequence).

CDR3 sequence (DNA): TGTGCCAGTAGTCCGACAGGGGGCACCGGGGAGCTGTTTTTT. This codes for CASSPTGGTGELFF. The chain employs TRBV19 and TRBJ2-2, with 9 bases identical to TRBD1. V was clipped by 5 bases and J by 4 bases; unmatched bases: 2. Germline CDR1 LNHDA, CDR2 SQIVND (reference sequence). There are 14 residues in the CDR3.

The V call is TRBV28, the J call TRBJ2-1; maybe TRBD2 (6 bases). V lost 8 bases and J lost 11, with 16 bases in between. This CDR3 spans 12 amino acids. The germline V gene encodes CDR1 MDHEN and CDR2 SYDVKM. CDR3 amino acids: CASGRTPGKQFF. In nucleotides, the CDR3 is TGTGCCAGCGGGAGGACCCCAGGCAAGCAGTTCTTC.

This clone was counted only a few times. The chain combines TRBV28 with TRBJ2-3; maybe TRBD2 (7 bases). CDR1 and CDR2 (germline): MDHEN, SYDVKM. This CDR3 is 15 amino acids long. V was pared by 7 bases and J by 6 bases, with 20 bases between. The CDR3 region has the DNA TGTGCCAGCACCGGGTACGGGGGGCCCCGGGATACGCAGTATTTT. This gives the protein CASTGYGGPRDTQYF. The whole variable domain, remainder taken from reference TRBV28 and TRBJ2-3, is DVKVTQSSRYLVKRTGEKVFLECVQDMDHENMFWYRQDPGLGLRLIYFSYDVKMKEKGDIPEGYSVSREKKERFSLILESASTNQTSMYLCASTGYGGPRDTQYFGPGTRLTVL.